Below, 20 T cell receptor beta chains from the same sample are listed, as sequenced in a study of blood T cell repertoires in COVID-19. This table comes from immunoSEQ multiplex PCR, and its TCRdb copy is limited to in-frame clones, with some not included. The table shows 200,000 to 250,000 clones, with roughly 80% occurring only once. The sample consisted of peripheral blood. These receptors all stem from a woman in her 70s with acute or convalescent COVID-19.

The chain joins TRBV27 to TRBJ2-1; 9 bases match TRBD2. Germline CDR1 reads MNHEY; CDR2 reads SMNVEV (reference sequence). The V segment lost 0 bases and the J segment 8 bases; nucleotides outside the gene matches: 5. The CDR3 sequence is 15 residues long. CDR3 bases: TGTGCCAGCAGTTTATCGGCTAGCGGGACTTATGAGCAGTTCTTC. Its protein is CASSLSASGTYEQFF.

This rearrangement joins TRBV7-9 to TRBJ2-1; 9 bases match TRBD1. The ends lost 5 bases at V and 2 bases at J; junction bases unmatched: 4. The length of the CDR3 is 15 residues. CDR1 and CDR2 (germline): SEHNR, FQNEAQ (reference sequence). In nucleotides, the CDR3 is TGTGCCAGCAGCCCCGGGACAGGGACCTACAATGAGCAGTTCTTC. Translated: CASSPGTGTYNEQFF. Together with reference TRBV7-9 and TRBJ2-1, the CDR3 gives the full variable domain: DTGVSQNPRHKITKRGQNVTFRCDPISEHNRLYWYRQTLGQGPEFLTYFQNEAQLEKSRLLSDRFSAERPKGSFSTLEIQRTEQGDSAMYLCASSPGTGTYNEQFFGPGTRLTVL.

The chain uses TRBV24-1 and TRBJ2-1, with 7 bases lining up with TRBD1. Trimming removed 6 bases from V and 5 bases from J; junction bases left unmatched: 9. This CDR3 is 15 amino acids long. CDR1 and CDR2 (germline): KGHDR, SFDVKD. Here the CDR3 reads CATSHHTGEDNEQFF. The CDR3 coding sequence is TGTGCCACCAGTCACCATACAGGGGAAGACAATGAGCAGTTCTTC.

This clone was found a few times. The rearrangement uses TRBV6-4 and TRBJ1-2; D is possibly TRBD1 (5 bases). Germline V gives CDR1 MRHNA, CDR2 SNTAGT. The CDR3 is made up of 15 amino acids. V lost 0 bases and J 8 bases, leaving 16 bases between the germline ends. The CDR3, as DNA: TGTGCCAGCAGTGACTCAATTGCGACAGTCAAAGGCTACACCTTC. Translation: CASSDSIATVKGYTF.

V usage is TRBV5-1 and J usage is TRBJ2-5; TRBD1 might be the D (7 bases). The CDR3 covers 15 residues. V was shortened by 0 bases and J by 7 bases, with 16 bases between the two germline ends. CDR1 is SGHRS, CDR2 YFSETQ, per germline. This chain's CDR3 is CASSLAGGQGGTQYF. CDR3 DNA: TGCGCCAGCAGCTTGGCCGGAGGGCAGGGGGGGACCCAGTACTTC.

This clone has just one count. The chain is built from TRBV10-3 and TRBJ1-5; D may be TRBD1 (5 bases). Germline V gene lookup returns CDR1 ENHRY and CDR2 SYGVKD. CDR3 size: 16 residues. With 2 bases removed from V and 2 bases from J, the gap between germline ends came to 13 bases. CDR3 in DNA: TGTGCCATCAGTGAGGGCCAACCGGGGGGCAATCAGCCCCAGCATTTT. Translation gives CAISEGQPGGNQPQHF.

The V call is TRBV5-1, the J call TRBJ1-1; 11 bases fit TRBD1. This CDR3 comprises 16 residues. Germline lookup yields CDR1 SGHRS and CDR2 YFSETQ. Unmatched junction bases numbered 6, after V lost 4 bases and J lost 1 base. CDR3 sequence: CASSPRGQGGNTEAFF. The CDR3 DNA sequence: TGCGCCAGCAGCCCCAGGGGACAGGGGGGGAACACTGAAGCTTTCTTT.

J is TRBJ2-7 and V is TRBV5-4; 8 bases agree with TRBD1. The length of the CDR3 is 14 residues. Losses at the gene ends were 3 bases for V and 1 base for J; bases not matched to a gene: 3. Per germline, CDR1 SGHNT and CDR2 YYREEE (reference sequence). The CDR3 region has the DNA TGTGCCAGCAGCTACGGGACAGGTTCCTACGAGCAGTACTTC. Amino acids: CASSYGTGSYEQYF.

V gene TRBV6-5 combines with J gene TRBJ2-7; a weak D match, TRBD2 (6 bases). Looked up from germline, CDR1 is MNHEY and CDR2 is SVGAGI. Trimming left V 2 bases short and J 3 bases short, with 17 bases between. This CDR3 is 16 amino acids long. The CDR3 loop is CASSYTVSGGNYEQYF. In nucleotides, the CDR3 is TGTGCCAGCAGTTACACCGTTAGTGGGGGGAACTACGAGCAGTACTTC.

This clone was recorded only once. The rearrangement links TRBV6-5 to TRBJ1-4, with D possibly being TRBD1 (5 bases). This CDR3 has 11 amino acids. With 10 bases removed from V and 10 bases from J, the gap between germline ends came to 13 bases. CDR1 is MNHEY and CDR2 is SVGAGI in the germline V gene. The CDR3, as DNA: TGTGCCACGGGGGATTTTGGAAAACTGTTTTTT. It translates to CATGDFGKLFF.

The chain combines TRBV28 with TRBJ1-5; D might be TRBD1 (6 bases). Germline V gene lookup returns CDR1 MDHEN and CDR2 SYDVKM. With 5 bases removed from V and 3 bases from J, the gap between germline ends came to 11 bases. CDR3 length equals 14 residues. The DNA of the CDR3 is TGTGCCAGCAGTCGTAACAGGGTCAATCAGCCCCAGCATTTT. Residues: CASSRNRVNQPQHF.

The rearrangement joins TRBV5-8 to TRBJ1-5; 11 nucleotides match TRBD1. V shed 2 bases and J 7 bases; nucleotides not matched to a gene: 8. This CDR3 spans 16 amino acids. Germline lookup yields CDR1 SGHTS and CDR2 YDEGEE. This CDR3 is CASSFTGQGAGQPQHF. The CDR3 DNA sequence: TGTGCCAGCAGCTTTACCGGACAGGGGGCGGGACAGCCCCAGCATTTT.

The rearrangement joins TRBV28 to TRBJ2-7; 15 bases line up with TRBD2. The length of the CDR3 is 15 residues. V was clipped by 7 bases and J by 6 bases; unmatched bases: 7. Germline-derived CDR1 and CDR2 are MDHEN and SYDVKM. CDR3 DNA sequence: TGTGCCAGCAACCGCGGACTAGCGGGAGGGAGCGAGCAGTACTTC. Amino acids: CASNRGLAGGSEQYF.

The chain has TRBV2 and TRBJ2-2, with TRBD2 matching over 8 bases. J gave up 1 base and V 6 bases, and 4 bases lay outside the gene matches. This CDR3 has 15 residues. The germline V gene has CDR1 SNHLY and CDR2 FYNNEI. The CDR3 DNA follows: TGTGCCAGCAGAAAAAGCGGGGGGAACACCGGGGAGCTGTTTTTT. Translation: CASRKSGGNTGELFF. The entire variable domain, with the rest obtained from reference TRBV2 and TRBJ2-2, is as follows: EPEVTQTPSHQVTQMGQEVILRCVPISNHLYFYWYRQILGQKVEFLVSFYNNEISEKSEIFDDQFSVERPDGSNFTLKIRSTKLEDSAMYFCASRKSGGNTGELFFGEGSRLTVL.

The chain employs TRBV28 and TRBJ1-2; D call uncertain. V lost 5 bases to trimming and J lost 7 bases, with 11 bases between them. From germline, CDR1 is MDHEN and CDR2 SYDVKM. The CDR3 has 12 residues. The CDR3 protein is CASSASPVGYTF. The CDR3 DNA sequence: TGTGCCAGCAGTGCCTCACCGGTTGGCTACACCTTC.

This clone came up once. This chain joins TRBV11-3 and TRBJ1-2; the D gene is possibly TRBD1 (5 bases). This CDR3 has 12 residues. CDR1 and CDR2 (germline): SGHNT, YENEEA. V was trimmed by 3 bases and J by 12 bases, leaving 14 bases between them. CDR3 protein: CASSFGALVDTF. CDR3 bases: TGTGCCAGCAGCTTTGGGGCATTGGTCGACACCTTC.

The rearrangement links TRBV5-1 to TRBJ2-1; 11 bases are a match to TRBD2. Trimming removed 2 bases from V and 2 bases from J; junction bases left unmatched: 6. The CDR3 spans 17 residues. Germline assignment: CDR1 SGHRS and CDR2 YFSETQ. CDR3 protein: CASSFFPGLAAYNEQFF. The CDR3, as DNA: TGCGCCAGCAGCTTTTTTCCGGGACTAGCGGCCTACAATGAGCAGTTCTTC.

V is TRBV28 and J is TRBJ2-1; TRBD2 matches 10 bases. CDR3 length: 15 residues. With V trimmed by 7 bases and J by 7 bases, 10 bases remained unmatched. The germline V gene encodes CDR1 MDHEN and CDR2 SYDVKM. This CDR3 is CASTGPGLAVNEQFF. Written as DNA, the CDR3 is TGTGCCAGCACCGGGCCTGGACTAGCGGTTAATGAGCAGTTCTTC.

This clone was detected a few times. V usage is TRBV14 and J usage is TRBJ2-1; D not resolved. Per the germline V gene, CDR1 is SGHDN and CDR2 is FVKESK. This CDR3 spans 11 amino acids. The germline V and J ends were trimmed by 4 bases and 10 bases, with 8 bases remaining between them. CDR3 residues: CASSLLKEQFF. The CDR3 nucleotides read TGTGCCAGCAGCCTTCTTAAAGAGCAGTTCTTC.

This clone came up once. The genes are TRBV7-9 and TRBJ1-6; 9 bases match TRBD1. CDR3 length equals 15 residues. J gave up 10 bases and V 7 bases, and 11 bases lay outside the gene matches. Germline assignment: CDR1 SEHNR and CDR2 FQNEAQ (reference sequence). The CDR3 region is CASTEGTGPASPLHF. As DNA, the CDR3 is TGTGCCAGCACCGAAGGGACAGGGCCAGCATCACCCCTCCACTTT.